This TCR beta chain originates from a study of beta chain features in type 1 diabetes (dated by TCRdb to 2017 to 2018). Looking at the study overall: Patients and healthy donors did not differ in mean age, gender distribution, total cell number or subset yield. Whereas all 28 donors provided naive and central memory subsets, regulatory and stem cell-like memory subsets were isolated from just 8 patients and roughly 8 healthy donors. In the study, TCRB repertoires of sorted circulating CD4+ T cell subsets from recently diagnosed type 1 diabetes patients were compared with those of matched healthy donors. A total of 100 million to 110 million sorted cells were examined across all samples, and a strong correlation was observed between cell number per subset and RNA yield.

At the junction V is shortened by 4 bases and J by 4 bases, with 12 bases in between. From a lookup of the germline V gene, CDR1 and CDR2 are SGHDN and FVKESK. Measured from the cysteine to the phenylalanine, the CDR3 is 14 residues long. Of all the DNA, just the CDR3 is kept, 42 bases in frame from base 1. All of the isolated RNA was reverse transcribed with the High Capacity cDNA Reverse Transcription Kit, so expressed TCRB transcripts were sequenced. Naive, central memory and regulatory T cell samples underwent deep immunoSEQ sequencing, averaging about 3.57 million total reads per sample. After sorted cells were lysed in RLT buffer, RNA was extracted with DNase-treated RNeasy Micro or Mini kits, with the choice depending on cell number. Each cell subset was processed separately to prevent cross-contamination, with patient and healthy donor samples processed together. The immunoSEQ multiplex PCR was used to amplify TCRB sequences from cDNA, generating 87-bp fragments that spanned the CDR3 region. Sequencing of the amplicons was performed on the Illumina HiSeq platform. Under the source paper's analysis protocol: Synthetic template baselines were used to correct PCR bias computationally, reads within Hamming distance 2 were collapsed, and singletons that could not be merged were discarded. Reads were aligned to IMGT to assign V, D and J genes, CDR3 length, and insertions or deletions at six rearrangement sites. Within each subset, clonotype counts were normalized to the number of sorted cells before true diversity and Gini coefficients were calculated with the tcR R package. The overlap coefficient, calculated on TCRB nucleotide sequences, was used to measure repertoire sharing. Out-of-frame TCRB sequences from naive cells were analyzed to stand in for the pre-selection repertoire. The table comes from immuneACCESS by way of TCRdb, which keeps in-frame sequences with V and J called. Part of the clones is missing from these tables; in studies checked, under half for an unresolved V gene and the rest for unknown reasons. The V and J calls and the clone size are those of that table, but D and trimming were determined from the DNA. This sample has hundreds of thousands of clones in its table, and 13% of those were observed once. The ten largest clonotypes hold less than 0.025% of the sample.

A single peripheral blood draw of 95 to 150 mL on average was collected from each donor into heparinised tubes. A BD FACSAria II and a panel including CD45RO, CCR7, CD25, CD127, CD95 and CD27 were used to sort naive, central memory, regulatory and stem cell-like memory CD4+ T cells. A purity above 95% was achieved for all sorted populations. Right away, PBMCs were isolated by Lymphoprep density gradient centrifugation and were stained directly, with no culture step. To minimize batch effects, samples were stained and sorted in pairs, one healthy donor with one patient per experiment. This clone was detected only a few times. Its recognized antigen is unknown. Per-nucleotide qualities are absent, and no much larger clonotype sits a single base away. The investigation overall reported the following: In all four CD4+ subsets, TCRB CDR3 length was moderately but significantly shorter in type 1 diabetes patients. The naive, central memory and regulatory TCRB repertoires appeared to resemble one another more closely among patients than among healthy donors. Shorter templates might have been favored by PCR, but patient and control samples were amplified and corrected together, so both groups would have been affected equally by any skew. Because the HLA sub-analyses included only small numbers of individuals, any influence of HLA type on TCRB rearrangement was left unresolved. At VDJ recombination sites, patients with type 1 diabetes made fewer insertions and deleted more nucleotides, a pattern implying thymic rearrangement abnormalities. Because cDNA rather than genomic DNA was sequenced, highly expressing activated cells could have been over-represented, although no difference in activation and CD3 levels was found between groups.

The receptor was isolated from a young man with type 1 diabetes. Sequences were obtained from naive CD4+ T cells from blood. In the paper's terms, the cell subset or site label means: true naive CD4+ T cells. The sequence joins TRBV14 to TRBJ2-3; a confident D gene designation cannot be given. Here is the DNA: TGTGCCAGCAGCCCTTTTACGACCTCAGATACGCAGTATTTT. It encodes CASSPFTTSDTQYF.